This T cell receptor beta chain was sequenced for a study of T cell repertoires in cytomegalovirus infection. The sample holds many counts of this clonotype. Via MiXCR, TCRdb re-called the reads, giving one row per CDR3 protein. The profile shows about 140,000 distinct CDR3 sequences, about 6.5% of them singletons. Germline CDR1 and CDR2: MDHEN and SYDVKM. CDR3 length: 16 residues. V lost 6 bases to trimming and J lost 2 bases, with 19 bases between them. The rearrangement joins TRBV28 to TRBJ1-2, with D perhaps matching TRBD1 (5 bases). Sequences were obtained from PBMCs. This TCR came from a human donor in good health (CMV status not recorded). Some clones in this sample may be carry-over from other donors' samples. The CDR3 DNA reads as TGTGCCAGCAGGTTGGGGCAAGGGGCCTCCAACTATGGCTACACCTTC. Protein product: CASRLGQGASNYGYTF.